Shown below are 31 T cell receptor beta chains from a single sample sequenced in a study of T cell repertoires in cytomegalovirus infection. TCRdb fed the reads into MiXCR, producing one record per CDR3 protein. The sample yields fewer than 200,000 distinct CDR3 sequences, approximately 20% seen once. The material sequenced was PBMCs. All receptors derive from a human donor in good health (CMV status not recorded). Some clones in this sample may be carry-over from other donors' samples.

This clonotype was recorded at least ten times. The genes are TRBV27 and TRBJ2-7; D unclear. The CDR3 is 15 amino acids. Germline V gene sequence: CDR1 MNHEY, CDR2 SMNVEV (reference sequence). V dropped 6 bases and J dropped 3 bases, with 18 bases sitting between them. CDR3 protein: CASSPGRDLNYEQYF. The CDR3 nucleotides read TGTGCCAGCAGCCCTGGACGCGACCTCAACTACGAGCAGTACTTC.

The sample holds a few counts of this clonotype. V gene TRBV30 combines with J gene TRBJ2-7; D might be TRBD2 (5 bases). CDR3 length: 14 residues. Trimming shortened V by 0 bases and J by 7 bases, and 16 bases separated the two germline ends. The germline CDR1 and CDR2 sequences are GTSNPN and SVGIG (reference sequence). The DNA of the CDR3 is TGTGCCTGGAGTGTACTTCCGGCATCGGGAGAGCAGTACTTC. Its protein is CAWSVLPASGEQYF.

V usage is TRBV30 and J usage is TRBJ2-7; tentative D call: TRBD1 (6 bases). This CDR3 has 13 residues. Trimming took off 1 base at V and 5 bases at J, with 12 bases between the two ends. Germline assignment: CDR1 GTSNPN and CDR2 SVGIG (reference sequence). For the CDR3, the DNA is TGTGCCTGGAGTGGGCAGGGGAACCACGAGCAGTACTTC. This encodes CAWSGQGNHEQYF.

The chain carries TRBV29-1 and TRBJ1-2; D remains unclear. V lost 5 bases and J 4 bases, leaving 17 bases between the germline ends. Germline-derived CDR1 and CDR2 are SQVTM and ANQGSEA. This CDR3 region has 14 residues. The CDR3 protein is CSVLVGSSLYGYTF. In nucleotides, the CDR3 is TGCAGCGTTTTGGTGGGGTCCTCCCTCTATGGCTACACCTTC.

This clonotype was detected ten times or more. This chain joins TRBV6-2 or TRBV6-3 and TRBJ2-5; possible D gene TRBD2, 6 bases. Germline V CDR1 and CDR2: MNHEY, SVGEGT. There are 15 residues in the CDR3. Deletions cut 6 bases from V and 4 bases from J, with 18 bases between. This chain's CDR3 is CASRPGLSAVETQYF. The CDR3 DNA reads TGTGCCAGCAGGCCGGGACTCTCCGCGGTAGAGACCCAGTACTTC.

This clonotype turned up a few times. The CDR3 spells CASSLLNTGELFF. CDR3 sequence (DNA): TGTGCCAGCAGCTTACTTAACACCGGGGAGCTGTTTTTT. V and J are TRBV7-6 and TRBJ2-2; D remains unclear. CDR3 length: 13 amino acids. Germline CDR1 SGHVS, CDR2 FNYEAQ. V was clipped by 2 bases and J by 2 bases, with 3 bases between them.

V usage is TRBV18 and J usage is TRBJ2-1, with TRBD2 matching over 9 bases. Germline-derived CDR1 and CDR2 are KGHSH and LQKENI. V gave up 3 bases and J gave up 5 bases; unmatched junction bases: 8. The CDR3 has 16 residues. CDR3 residues: CASSPNWGTSNNEQFF. The CDR3, as DNA: TGTGCCAGCTCACCCAATTGGGGGACTAGCAACAATGAGCAGTTCTTC.

This clonotype was detected only a few times. CDR3 nucleotide sequence: TGTGCCAGCAGCTTGGTTGCACTCAACACTGAAGCTTTCTTT. As protein: CASSLVALNTEAFF. This chain uses TRBV5-5 with TRBJ1-1; no reliable D call. In germline, CDR1 is SGHKS, CDR2 YYEKEE (reference sequence). There are 14 residues in the CDR3. The V end was cut by 0 bases, the J end by 2 bases, with 8 bases between.

V is TRBV5-4 and J is TRBJ2-3; D is unclear. The V gene's germline CDR1 is SGHNT and CDR2 YYREEE (reference sequence). Trimming took off 5 bases at V and 4 bases at J, with 17 bases between the two ends. The CDR3 length is 15 residues. CDR3 DNA sequence: TGTGCCAGCAGTAAAGGCCTCTCTCAGGCAGATACGCAGTATTTT. It specifies CASSKGLSQADTQYF.

This clonotype appeared a few times. J is TRBJ2-7 and V is TRBV9; no firm D call. The V gene lost 7 bases and the J gene lost 6 bases, with 2 bases spanning the gap. The CDR3 sequence is 8 residues long. Germline values: CDR1 SGDLS, CDR2 YYNGEE. CDR3 sequence (DNA): TGTGCCAGCGTCGAGCAGTACTTC. Protein sequence: CASVEQYF.

This clonotype was counted a few times. This rearrangement joins TRBV6-1 to TRBJ1-6; D ambiguous. CDR1 is MNHNS, CDR2 SASEGT, per germline. CDR3 length: 13 amino acids. V lost 3 bases, J lost 7 bases, and 7 bases lay in between. CDR3 residues: CASSDFRNSPLHF. CDR3 DNA: TGTGCCAGCAGTGATTTCAGGAATTCACCCCTCCACTTT.

The genes are TRBV6-4 and TRBJ2-1; D might be TRBD1 or TRBD2, each matching 5 bases. In germline, CDR1 is MRHNA, CDR2 SNTAGT. The CDR3 runs 13 residues. With 4 bases removed from V and 6 bases from J, the gap between germline ends came to 10 bases. CDR3 sequence: CASSGGESNEQFF. The CDR3 DNA follows: TGTGCCAGCAGTGGAGGGGAAAGCAATGAGCAGTTCTTC.

Ten or more counts support this clonotype. J is TRBJ2-3 and V is TRBV28; D remains unclear. CDR1 is MDHEN, CDR2 SYDVKM, per germline. The CDR3 sequence is 16 residues long. V was clipped by 5 bases and J by 0 bases, with 15 bases between them. The chain's CDR3 is CASSHTPLDSTDTQYF. The CDR3 DNA reads as TGTGCCAGCAGTCACACTCCCCTGGACAGCACAGATACGCAGTATTTT.

This chain links TRBV5-1 with TRBJ1-2, with TRBD1 as a possible D gene (5 bases). The ends were cut back, 0 bases at V and 7 bases at J, with 13 bases in the middle. Germline CDR1 is SGHRS and CDR2 is YFSETQ. CDR3 length equals 14 residues. The CDR3 region has the DNA TGCGCCAGCAGCTTGGCCCCTCCGGGGGGTGGCTACACCTTC. Amino acid sequence: CASSLAPPGGGYTF.

There are a few counts of this clonotype. The J gene is TRBJ2-2, the V gene TRBV12-3 or TRBV12-4, with D tentatively TRBD1 (5 bases). CDR3 size: 13 residues. V dropped 7 bases and J dropped 1 base, with 7 bases sitting between them. The CDR3 region has the DNA TGTGCCAGCACCGGACAGAACACCGGGGAGCTGTTTTTT. Its protein is CASTGQNTGELFF.

This chain uses TRBV5-3 with TRBJ2-7; tentative D call: TRBD1 (6 bases). TRBV5-3 is placed among ORFs of uncertain function. This CDR3 comprises 15 residues. The V end was cut by 8 bases, the J end by 3 bases, with 21 bases between. For the CDR3, the DNA is TGTGCCAGCAGCCCTGGCACAGGGTCCTACTACGAGCAGTACTTC. It specifies CASSPGTGSYYEQYF.

The chain uses TRBV7-9 and TRBJ1-5; unclear D gene. The V and J ends lost 1 base and 3 bases respectively, with 7 bases between them. The CDR3 covers 14 residues. Germline loops: CDR1 SEHNR, CDR2 FQNEAQ (reference sequence). The CDR3 protein is CASSLGNANQPQHF. DNA for the CDR3: TGTGCCAGCAGCTTAGGGAACGCCAATCAGCCCCAGCATTTT. Full variable domain (missing parts from reference TRBV7-9 and TRBJ1-5): DTGVSQNPRHKITKRGQNVTFRCDPISEHNRLYWYRQTLGQGPEFLTYFQNEAQLEKSRLLSDRFSAERPKGSFSTLEIQRTEQGDSAMYLCASSLGNANQPQHFGDGTRLSIL.

This clonotype was counted a single time. The rearrangement joins TRBV6-2 or TRBV6-3 to TRBJ2-3; 8 bases are shared with TRBD2. This CDR3 spans 17 amino acids. CDR1 is MNHEY, CDR2 SVGEGT, per germline. V lost 2 bases to trimming and J lost 6 bases; unmatched junction nucleotides: 13. CDR3 sequence: CASSYPMPAGGPDTQYF. The CDR3 nucleotides read TGTGCCAGCAGTTACCCGATGCCGGCGGGGGGCCCCGATACGCAGTATTTT.

This clonotype was detected ten times or more. V gene TRBV7-8 combines with J gene TRBJ2-3; 8 bases agree with TRBD1. V shed 5 bases, J shed 5 bases, and the junction held 9 bases outside the gene matches. Germline V gives CDR1 SGHVS, CDR2 FQNEAQ. The CDR3 totals 15 residues. The CDR3 DNA sequence: TGTGCCAGCAGCCCAGAGGACAGGGATGGAGATACGCAGTATTTT. Translating it yields CASSPEDRDGDTQYF.

This clonotype was counted only a few times. The chain couples TRBV7-2 to TRBJ2-7, with D possibly being TRBD1 or TRBD2 (6 bases each). Germline V CDR1 and CDR2: SGHTA, FQGNSA. Trimming removed 1 base from V and 7 bases from J, with 20 bases in between. The CDR3 consists of 16 residues. As DNA, the CDR3 is TGTGCCAGCAGCTTAGTGGGGGGCAGGGTAGGGGGGGAGCAGTACTTC. It translates to CASSLVGGRVGGEQYF.

This clonotype was seen at least ten times. The chain links TRBV4-2 to TRBJ1-1; TRBD1 is a possible D gene (6 bases). Germline lookup yields CDR1 LGHNA and CDR2 YNFKEQ. This CDR3 is built from 14 residues. Trimming left V 3 bases short and J 4 bases short, with 12 bases between. CDR3 in DNA: TGTGCCAGCAGCCACTGGGGGCAGGTCACTGAAGCTTTCTTT. Its protein is CASSHWGQVTEAFF.

This clonotype was counted a few times. The J gene is TRBJ1-2, the V gene TRBV18, with 7 bases aligning to TRBD1. CDR1 KGHSH and CDR2 LQKENI come from the germline V gene. This CDR3 comprises 15 residues. V dropped 3 bases and J dropped 4; count of bases not matched to a gene: 8. CDR3: CASSPWTGQSYGYTF. The CDR3 DNA sequence: TGTGCCAGCTCACCCTGGACAGGACAGAGCTATGGCTACACCTTC. The complete variable domain, with remaining parts taken from reference TRBV18 and TRBJ1-2, reads NAGVMQNPRHLVRRRGQEARLRCSPMKGHSHVYWYRQLPEEGLKFMVYLQKENIIDESGMPKERFSAEFPKEGPSILRIQQVVRGDSAAYFCASSPWTGQSYGYTFGSGTRLTVV.

This clonotype was seen repeatedly, ten times or more. This chain links TRBV12-3 or TRBV12-4 with TRBJ1-1, with D perhaps matching TRBD1 (5 bases). The CDR3 has 15 amino acids. Trimming shortened V by 3 bases and J by 1 base, and 12 bases separated the two germline ends. The CDR3 spells CASSLSGGWNTEAFF. Here the CDR3 DNA reads TGTGCCAGCAGTTTGTCCGGGGGATGGAACACTGAAGCTTTCTTT.

The CDR3 sequence: CSARDSSGTRSYNEQFF. Written as DNA, the CDR3 is TGCAGTGCTAGAGATAGTAGCGGGACCAGATCCTACAATGAGCAGTTCTTC. The chain couples TRBV20-1 to TRBJ2-1; 8 bases fit TRBD2. The junction had 8 bases not matched to a gene; V was cut back by 0 bases and J by 1 base. Germline CDR1 DFQATT, CDR2 SNEGSKA (reference sequence). There are 17 residues in the CDR3.

A few counts support this clonotype. The rearrangement uses TRBV25-1 and TRBJ1-2; 7 positions agree with TRBD1. Germline V CDR1 and CDR2: MGHDK, SYGVNS. The length of the CDR3 is 13 residues. Trimming cost V 4 bases and J 8 bases; bases outside gene matches: 7. The CDR3 DNA reads TGTGCCAGCAGTGGAACAGGGGTAAGCGGCTACACCTTC. Translation: CASSGTGVSGYTF.

A word on this clonotype: A much larger clonotype is one base distant, so this may be a read error. This chain joins TRBV12-3 or TRBV12-4 and TRBJ1-1; the D is unclear. The V end was cut by 0 bases, the J end by 11 bases, with 13 bases between. The CDR3 is 13 residues long. CDR3 amino acids: CASSLAEDAGAFF. DNA of the CDR3: TGTGCCAGCAGTTTAGCGGAGGACGCCGGGGCTTTCTTT.

The chain carries TRBV5-1 and TRBJ1-2; 7 nucleotides match TRBD1. Germline CDR1 and CDR2: SGHRS and YFSETQ. V trimming: 4 bases; J trimming: 5 bases; junction bases outside the gene matches: 14. The CDR3 is made up of 16 amino acids. The CDR3 DNA sequence: TGCGCCAGCAGCCCCCGACAGGGCGACCCTCGATATGGCTACACCTTC. It codes for CASSPRQGDPRYGYTF.

This clonotype was recorded at least ten times. The chain combines TRBV7-2 with TRBJ1-1; D is unclear. From germline, CDR1 is SGHTA and CDR2 FQGNSA. Trimming took off 1 base at V and 5 bases at J, with 14 bases between the two ends. This CDR3 spans 15 amino acids. This CDR3 reads CASSLEAEMGTEAFF. CDR3 DNA sequence: TGTGCCAGCAGCTTAGAGGCCGAGATGGGGACTGAAGCTTTCTTT.

The J gene is TRBJ2-5, the V gene TRBV6-6; 7 bases match TRBD2. The CDR3 consists of 12 residues. From germline, CDR1 is MNHNY and CDR2 SVGAGI (reference sequence). The V segment lost 6 bases and the J segment 2 bases; nucleotides outside the gene matches: 0. The CDR3: CASRLAQETQYF. The CDR3 nucleotides read TGTGCCAGCAGACTAGCGCAAGAGACCCAGTACTTC.

This clonotype showed up many times. This chain joins TRBV7-2 and TRBJ2-3; tentatively, D is TRBD2 (5 bases). Germline V lookup: CDR1 SGHTA, CDR2 FQGNSA. The CDR3 extends over 13 amino acids. V was clipped by 5 bases and J by 6 bases, with 12 bases between them. CDR3 sequence: CASSRARGDTQYF. The CDR3 DNA sequence: TGTGCCAGCAGCCGAGCCAGAGGGGATACGCAGTATTTT.

Turning to this clonotype: A read error is likely, as this CDR3 ends without the conserved phenylalanine or tryptophan. The chain uses TRBV7-2 and TRBJ1-5; D not certain. The germline V gene has CDR1 SGHTA and CDR2 FQGNSA. CDR3 length: 14 amino acids. V was shortened by 3 bases and J by 4 bases, with 10 bases between the two germline ends. The CDR3 here is CASSLVPTNQPQHL. CDR3 nucleotides: TGTGCCAGCAGCTTGGTCCCCACAAATCAGCCCCAGCATTTA.